The clone carrying this TCR beta chain occurred many times. The data originate from a study of PD-1 blockade in mismatch repair-deficient tumors. TCRdb's copy holds only in-frame clones and misses some; the assay was immunoSEQ multiplex PCR. The top ten clones hold roughly 5.5% of a sample with under 95,000 clones, approximately 80% of them seen once. PCR or immunohistochemistry showed mismatch repair deficiency in every enrolled patient. The TCR-sequenced patients were a few responders to pembrolizumab. Germline CDR1 GTSNPN, CDR2 SVGIG (reference sequence). CDR3 length: 14 residues. V lost 1 base and J 4 bases, leaving 11 bases between the germline ends.

The sequence was obtained from an adult with mismatch repair-deficient cancer. The chain has TRBV30 and TRBJ2-1; D unresolved. This specimen consisted of peripheral blood, obtained 44 weeks after starting pembrolizumab. The CDR3 DNA reads as TGTGCCTGGAGTGAGGCGACGACTTACAATGAGCAGTTCTTC. This gives the protein CAWSEATTYNEQFF.